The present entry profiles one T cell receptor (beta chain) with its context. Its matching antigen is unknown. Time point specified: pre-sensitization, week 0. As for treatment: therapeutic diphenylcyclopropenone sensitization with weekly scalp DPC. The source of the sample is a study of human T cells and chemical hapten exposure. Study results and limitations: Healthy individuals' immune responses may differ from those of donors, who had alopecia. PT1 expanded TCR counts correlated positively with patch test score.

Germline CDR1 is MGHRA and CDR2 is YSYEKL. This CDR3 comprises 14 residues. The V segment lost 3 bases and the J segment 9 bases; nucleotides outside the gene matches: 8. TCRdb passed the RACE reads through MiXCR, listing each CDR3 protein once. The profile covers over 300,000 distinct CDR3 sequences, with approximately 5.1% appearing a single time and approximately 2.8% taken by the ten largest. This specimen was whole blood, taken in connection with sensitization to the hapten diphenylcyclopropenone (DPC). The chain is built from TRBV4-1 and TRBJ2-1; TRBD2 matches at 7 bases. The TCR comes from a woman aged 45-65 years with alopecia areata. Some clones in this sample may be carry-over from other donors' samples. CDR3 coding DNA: TGCGCCAGCAGCCAGGCAACGACTAGCCTTGAGCAGTTCTTC. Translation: CASSQATTSLEQFF.